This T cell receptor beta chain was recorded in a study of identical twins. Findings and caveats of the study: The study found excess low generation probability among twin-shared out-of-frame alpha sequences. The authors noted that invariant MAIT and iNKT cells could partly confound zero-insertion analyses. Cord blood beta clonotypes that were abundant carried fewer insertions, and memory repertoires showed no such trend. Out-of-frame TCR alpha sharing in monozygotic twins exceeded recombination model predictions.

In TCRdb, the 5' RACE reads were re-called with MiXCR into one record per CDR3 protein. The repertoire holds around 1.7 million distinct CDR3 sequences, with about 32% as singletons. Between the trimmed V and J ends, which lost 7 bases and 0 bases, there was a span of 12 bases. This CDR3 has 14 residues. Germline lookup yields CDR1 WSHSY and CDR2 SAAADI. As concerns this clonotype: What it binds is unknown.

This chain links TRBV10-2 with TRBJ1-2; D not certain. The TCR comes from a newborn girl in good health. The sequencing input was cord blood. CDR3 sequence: CASTAARANYGYTF. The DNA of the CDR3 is TGCGCCAGCACGGCGGCGAGGGCTAACTATGGCTACACCTTC.